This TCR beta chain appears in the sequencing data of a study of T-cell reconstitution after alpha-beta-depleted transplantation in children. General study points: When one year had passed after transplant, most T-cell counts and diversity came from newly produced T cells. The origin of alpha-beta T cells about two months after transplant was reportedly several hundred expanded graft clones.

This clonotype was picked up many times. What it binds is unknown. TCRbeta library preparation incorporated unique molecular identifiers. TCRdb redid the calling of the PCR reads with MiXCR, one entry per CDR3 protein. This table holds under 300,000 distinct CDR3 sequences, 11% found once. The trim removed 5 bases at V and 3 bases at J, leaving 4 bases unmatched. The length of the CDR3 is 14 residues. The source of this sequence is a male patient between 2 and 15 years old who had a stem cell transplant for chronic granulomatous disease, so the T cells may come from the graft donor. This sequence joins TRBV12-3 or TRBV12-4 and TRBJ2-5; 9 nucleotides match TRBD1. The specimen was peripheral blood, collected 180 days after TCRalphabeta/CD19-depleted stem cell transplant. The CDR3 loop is CASSPRTGEETQYF. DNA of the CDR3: TGTGCCAGCAGTCCCCGGACAGGGGAAGAGACCCAGTACTTC.